This T cell receptor (beta chain) came from a study of CD8 T cells in ankylosing spondylitis. Findings and limits, study-wide: Past studies reported some motif variants in reactive arthritis synovial fluid and blood.

Quantitative molecular-barcoded 5'-RACE generated the TCR beta libraries. Using its own MiXCR run on the 5' RACE reads, TCRdb lists one record per CDR3 protein. The sample records under 400,000 distinct CDR3 sequences, around 10% being singletons. CDR1 LNHDA and CDR2 SQIVND come from the germline V gene (reference sequence). There are 12 residues in the CDR3. V was cut by 4 bases and J by 5 bases, with 6 bases left in between. Notes on this clonotype: Its antigen is not identified.

This rearrangement joins TRBV19 to TRBJ1-5, with D hard to call. The clonotype was recovered from a female donor with ankylosing spondylitis or in good health (not recorded which). The sequenced material came from blood, either unsorted or a sorted T cell fraction (not recorded which). DNA of the CDR3: TGTGCCAGTAGTACCTCACATCAGCCCCAGCATTTT. Protein: CASSTSHQPQHF.